The clone carrying this T cell receptor (beta chain) was seen just once. What it binds is not known. The protocol was immunoSEQ multiplex PCR, while the TCRdb copy is restricted to in-frame clones and leaves out a portion. Among about 77,000 clones listed, approximately 85% were seen once. Stated time point: week 23, last vaccination. Each dose delivered 300 ug of mutant IDH1 20-mer peptide subcutaneously with imiquimod. The data were taken from a study of a mutant IDH1 vaccine in newly diagnosed glioma. For the study at large: There were eight vaccinations for patients, given in weeks 1, 3, 5, 7, 11, 15, 19 and 23. Vaccine administration was initiated 4-6 weeks following radiotherapy alone, or with temozolomide cycles. Earlier care involved radiotherapy, temozolomide, or both, and the majority received both.

General study points: Changes to the top peripheral T cell clonotypes appeared unrelated to pseudoprogression.

V shed 4 bases, J shed 6 bases, and the junction held 7 bases outside the gene matches. The CDR3 length is 15 residues. CDR1 and CDR2 (germline): PRHDT, FYEKMQ (reference sequence). This receptor was taken from a woman aged 45-59 years with glioma. The chain employs TRBV13 and TRBJ1-4, with 8 bases identical to TRBD1. The starting material was PBMCs, obtained from a glioma patient whose treatment included an IDH1 peptide vaccine. CDR3 DNA: TGTGCCAGCAGCTCCGGGACAGGCCGGGATGAAAAACTGTTTTTT. It is translated as CASSSGTGRDEKLFF.